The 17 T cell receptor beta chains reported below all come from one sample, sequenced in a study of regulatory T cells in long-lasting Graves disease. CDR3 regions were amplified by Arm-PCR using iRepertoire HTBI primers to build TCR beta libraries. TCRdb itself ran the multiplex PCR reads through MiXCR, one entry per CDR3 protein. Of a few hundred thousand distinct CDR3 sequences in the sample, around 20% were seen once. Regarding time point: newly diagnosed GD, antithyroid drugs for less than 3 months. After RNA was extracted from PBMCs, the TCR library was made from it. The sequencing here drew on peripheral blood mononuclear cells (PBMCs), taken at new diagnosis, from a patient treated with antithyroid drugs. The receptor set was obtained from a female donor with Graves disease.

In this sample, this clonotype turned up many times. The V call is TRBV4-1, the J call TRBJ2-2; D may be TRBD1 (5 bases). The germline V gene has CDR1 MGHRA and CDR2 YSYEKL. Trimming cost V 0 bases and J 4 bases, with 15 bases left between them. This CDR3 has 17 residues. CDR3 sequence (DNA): TGCGCCAGCAGCCAAGAAGGCAGGGTACATCGCACCGGGGAGCTGTTTTTT. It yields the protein CASSQEGRVHRTGELFF.

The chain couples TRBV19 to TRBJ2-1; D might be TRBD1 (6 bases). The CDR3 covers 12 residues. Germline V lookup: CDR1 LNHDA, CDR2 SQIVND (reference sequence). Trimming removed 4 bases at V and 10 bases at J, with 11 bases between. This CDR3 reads CASSTRGGEQFF. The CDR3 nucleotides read TGTGCCAGTAGTACCAGGGGTGGGGAGCAGTTCTTC.

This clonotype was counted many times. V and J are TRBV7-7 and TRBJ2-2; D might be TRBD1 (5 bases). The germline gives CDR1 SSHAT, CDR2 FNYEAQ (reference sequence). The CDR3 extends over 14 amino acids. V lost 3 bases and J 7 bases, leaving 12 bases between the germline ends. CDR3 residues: CASSFTGPGGELFF. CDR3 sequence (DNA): TGTGCCAGCAGCTTTACAGGACCGGGCGGGGAGCTGTTTTTT.

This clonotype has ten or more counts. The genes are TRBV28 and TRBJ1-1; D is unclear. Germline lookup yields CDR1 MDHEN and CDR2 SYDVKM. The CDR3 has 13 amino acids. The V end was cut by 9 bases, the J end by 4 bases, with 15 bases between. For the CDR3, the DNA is TGTGCCAGTTTGCCCCGCGGATTCACTGAAGCTTTCTTT. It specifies CASLPRGFTEAFF.

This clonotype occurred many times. CDR3 sequence (DNA): TGCAGTGCGCGAAATCCGGGACTAGCGGTCTACGAGCAGTACTTC. Protein product: CSARNPGLAVYEQYF. The chain links TRBV20-1 to TRBJ2-7; TRBD2 aligns across 11 bases. CDR3 length: 15 residues. Trimming took 6 bases from V and 3 from J; bases not matched to a gene: 10. Germline lookup yields CDR1 DFQATT and CDR2 SNEGSKA (reference sequence).

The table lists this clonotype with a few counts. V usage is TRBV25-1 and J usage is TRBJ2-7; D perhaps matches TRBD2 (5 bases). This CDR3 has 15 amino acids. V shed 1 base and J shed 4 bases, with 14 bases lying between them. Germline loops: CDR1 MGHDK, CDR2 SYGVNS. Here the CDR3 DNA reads TGTGCCAGCAGTGAATTTGGGCTAGCAGGATACGAGCAGTACTTC. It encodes CASSEFGLAGYEQYF.

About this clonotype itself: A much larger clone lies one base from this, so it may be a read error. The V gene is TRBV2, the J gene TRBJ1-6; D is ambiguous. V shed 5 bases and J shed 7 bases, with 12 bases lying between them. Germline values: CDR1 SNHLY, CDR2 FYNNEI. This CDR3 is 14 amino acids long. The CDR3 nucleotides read TGTGCCAGCAGTTCTCGGGGAGAAAATTCACCCCTCCACTTT. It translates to CASSSRGENSPLHF.

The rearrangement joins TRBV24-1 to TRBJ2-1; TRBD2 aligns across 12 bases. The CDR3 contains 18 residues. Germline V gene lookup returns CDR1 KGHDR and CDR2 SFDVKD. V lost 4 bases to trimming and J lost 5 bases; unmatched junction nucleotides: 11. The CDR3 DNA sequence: TGTGCCACCAGTGACGCTAGCGGGAGGGGGCATTACGACAATGAGCAGTTCTTC. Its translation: CATSDASGRGHYDNEQFF.

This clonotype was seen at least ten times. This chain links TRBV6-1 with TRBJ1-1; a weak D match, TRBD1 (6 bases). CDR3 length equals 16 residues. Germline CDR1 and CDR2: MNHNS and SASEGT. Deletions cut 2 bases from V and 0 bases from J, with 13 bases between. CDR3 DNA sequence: TGTGCCAGCAGTGAAAGGAGGGCAGGGGTGAACACTGAAGCTTTCTTT. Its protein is CASSERRAGVNTEAFF.

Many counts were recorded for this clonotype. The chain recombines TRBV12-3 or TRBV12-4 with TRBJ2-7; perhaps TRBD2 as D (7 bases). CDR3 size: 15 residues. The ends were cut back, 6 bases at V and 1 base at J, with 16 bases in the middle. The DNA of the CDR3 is TGTGCCAGCAGCTTACAGGGCGGGGGATCCTACGAGCAGTACTTC. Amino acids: CASSLQGGGSYEQYF.

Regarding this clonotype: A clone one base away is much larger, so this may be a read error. The CDR3 DNA reads as TGTGCCAGCTCGCGTAGGGGACAGGGGCGATTGGACACCGAGGAGCTGTTTTTT. Its translation is CASSRRGQGRLDTEELFF. The V and J genes are TRBV27 and TRBJ2-2; the match to TRBD1 covers 10 bases. Looked up from germline, CDR1 is MNHEY and CDR2 is SMNVEV (reference sequence). This CDR3 has 18 amino acids.

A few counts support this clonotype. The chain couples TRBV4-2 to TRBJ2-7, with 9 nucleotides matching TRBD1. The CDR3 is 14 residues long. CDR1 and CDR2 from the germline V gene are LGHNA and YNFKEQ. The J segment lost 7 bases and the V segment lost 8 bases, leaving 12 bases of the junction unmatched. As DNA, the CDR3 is TGTGCCAGCCCTGGCCGGGACAGGGAGGGGGAGCAGTACTTC. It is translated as CASPGRDREGEQYF.

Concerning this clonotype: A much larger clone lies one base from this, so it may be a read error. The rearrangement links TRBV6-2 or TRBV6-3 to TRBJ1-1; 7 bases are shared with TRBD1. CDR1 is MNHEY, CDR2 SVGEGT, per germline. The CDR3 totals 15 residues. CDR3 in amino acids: CVSSGHRGFGTEAFF. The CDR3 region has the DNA TGTGTCAGCAGTGGGCACAGGGGATTCGGGACTGAAGCTTTCTTT.

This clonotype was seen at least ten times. CDR3 nucleotide sequence: TGTGCCAGCAGTACAGCGAACACTGAAGCTTTCTTT. Amino acid sequence: CASSTANTEAFF. The genes are TRBV6-2 or TRBV6-3 and TRBJ1-1, with D uncertain. V gave up 5 bases and J gave up 1 base, with 5 bases separating them. This CDR3 has 12 residues. CDR1 and CDR2 from the germline V gene are MNHEY and SVGEGT.

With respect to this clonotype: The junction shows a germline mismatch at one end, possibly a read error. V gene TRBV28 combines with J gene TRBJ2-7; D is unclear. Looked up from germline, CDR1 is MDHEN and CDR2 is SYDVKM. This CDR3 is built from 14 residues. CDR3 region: CVSSLVGNSYEQYF. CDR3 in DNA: TGTGTCAGCAGTTTAGTTGGAAACTCCTACGAGCAGTACTTC.

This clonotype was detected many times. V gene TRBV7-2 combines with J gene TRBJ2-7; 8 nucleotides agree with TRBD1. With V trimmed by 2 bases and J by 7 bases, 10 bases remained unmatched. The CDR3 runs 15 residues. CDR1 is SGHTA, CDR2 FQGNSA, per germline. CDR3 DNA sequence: TGTGCCAGCAGCTTACTTGGACAGGGTATCGATGAGCAGTACTTC. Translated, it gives CASSLLGQGIDEQYF. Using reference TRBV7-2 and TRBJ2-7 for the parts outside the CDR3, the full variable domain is GAGVSQSPSNKVTEKGKDVELRCDPISGHTALYWYRQSLGQGLEFLIYFQGNSAPDKSGLPSDRFSAERTGGSVSTLTIQRTQQEDSAVYLCASSLLGQGIDEQYFGPGTRLTVT.

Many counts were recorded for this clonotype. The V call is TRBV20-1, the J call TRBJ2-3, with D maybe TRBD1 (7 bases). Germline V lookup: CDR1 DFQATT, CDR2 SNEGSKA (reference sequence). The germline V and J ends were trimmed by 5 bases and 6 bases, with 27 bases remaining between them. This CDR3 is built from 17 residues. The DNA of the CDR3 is TGCAGTGCTGGGGGGCCCCGGACAGGCGACCACCTGGATACGCAGTATTTT. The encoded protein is CSAGGPRTGDHLDTQYF.